These 31 T cell receptor beta chains came from one sample sequenced in a study of T cells in Graves' hyperthyroidism and ophthalmopathy (dated by TCRdb to the late 2010s). The library was made by multiplex PCR. This sample was sequenced with an Illumina HiSeq 2000. The TCR beta CDR3 regions were amplified from RNA transcripts. For the first round of RT-PCR on the TCR CDR3, the HTBI primer set was used together with the Qiagen OneStep RT-PCR kit. The public reads were run again by TCRdb, first through fastp at Q25 and then through MiXCR, and only productive beta chains were kept. Entries are consolidated by CDR3 protein sequence, retaining the most common genes and DNA. The sample table contains nearly 750,000 distinct CDR3 sequences; only one count was recorded for 35% of them. The ten largest clones add up to around a third of the sample. Sequencing input: blood. Receptor source: a woman between 40 and 55 years old with Graves' hyperthyroidism.

In its sample, this clonotype was seen many times. The chain links TRBV15 to TRBJ2-5; 7 bases fit TRBD1. This CDR3 comprises 15 residues. V shed 4 bases, J shed 5 bases, and the junction held 10 bases outside the gene matches. CDR1 LNHNV and CDR2 YYDKDF come from the germline V gene (reference sequence). CDR3 coding DNA: TGTGCCACCAGCAACCGACAGGGACAAGGGGAGACCCAGTACTTC. Translated, it gives CATSNRQGQGETQYF.

The gene calls are TRBV20-1 and TRBJ1-1; no clear D gene. Germline V gives CDR1 DFQATT, CDR2 SNEGSKA (reference sequence). V lost 3 bases to trimming and J lost 1 base, with 6 bases between them. The CDR3 has 12 residues. Here the CDR3 DNA reads TGCAGTGCTAGTAGACAGAACACTGAAGCTTTCTTT. Amino acid sequence: CSASRQNTEAFF.

V is TRBV20-1 and J is TRBJ2-7; the D is unclear. Per the germline V gene, CDR1 is DFQATT and CDR2 is SNEGSKA (reference sequence). CDR3 length: 13 residues. CDR3 residues: CSVNPPASYEQYF. CDR3 coding DNA: TGCAGCGTAAACCCTCCGGCTAGCTACGAGCAGTACTTC.

This clonotype has a count of ten or more. The chain is built from TRBV4-1 and TRBJ1-4; D gene uncertain. The CDR3 totals 16 residues. Trimming stripped 0 bases from V and 2 bases from J, with 10 bases between. Germline CDR1 is MGHRA and CDR2 is YSYEKL. The CDR3 nucleotides are TGCGCCAGCAGCCAAGATGCGGCTTCGACTAATGAAAAACTGTTTTTT. It codes for CASSQDAASTNEKLFF.

In its sample, this clonotype was seen many times. The rearrangement uses TRBV6-5 and TRBJ1-1; perhaps TRBD1 as D (5 bases). Germline CDR1 and CDR2: MNHEY and SVGAGI. The CDR3 sequence is 12 residues long. Trimming removed 2 bases from V and 7 bases from J, with 8 bases in between. CDR3 sequence (DNA): TGTGCCAGCAGTTACGACAGCCTTGAAGCTTTCTTT. Translating it yields CASSYDSLEAFF.

Ten or more counts support this clonotype. The genes are TRBV10-1 and TRBJ2-2; no definite D call. V lost 6 bases, J lost 2 bases, and 10 bases lay in between. Germline assignment: CDR1 WNHNN and CDR2 SYGVQD (reference sequence). CDR3 length: 14 residues. The CDR3, as DNA: TGCGCCAGCAGCCAAGTGGGTAACACCGGGGAGCTGTTTTTT. Translated, it gives CASSQVGNTGELFF.

The chain uses TRBV10-3 and TRBJ2-6, with no clear D. V was shortened by 7 bases and J by 2 bases, with 12 bases between the two germline ends. CDR1 is ENHRY and CDR2 is SYGVKD in the germline V gene. This CDR3 comprises 15 residues. The DNA of the CDR3 is TGTGCCATCACACCGGGCGCCGCTGGGGCCAACGTCCTGACTTTC. Its protein is CAITPGAAGANVLTF.

A note on this clonotype: This may be a read error, as it is one base from a much larger clone. The rearrangement uses TRBV9 and TRBJ2-6; possibly TRBD2 for D (5 bases). The CDR3 runs 16 residues. Germline-derived CDR1 and CDR2 are SGDLS and YYNGEE. Deletions cut 4 bases from V and 0 bases from J, with 11 bases between. The CDR3 here is CASSPRRDSGANVLTF. The CDR3 DNA reads TGTGCCAGCAGCCCAAGACGGGACTCTGGGGCCAACGTCCTGACTTTC.

This clonotype was recorded at least ten times. The chain combines TRBV12-3 or TRBV12-4 with TRBJ2-6, with unresolved D. This CDR3 contains 17 residues. V shed 6 bases and J shed 0 bases, with 15 bases lying between them. Here the CDR3 reads CASSPEDGLSGANVLTF. In DNA form, the CDR3 reads TGTGCCAGCAGCCCCGAGGACGGTCTCTCTGGGGCCAACGTCCTGACTTTC.

This clonotype was detected ten times or more. V is TRBV24-1 and J is TRBJ1-1, with D possibly being TRBD1 (6 bases). Germline loops: CDR1 KGHDR, CDR2 SFDVKD. The CDR3 spans 15 residues. Between the trimmed V and J ends, which lost 4 bases and 7 bases, there was a span of 18 bases. CDR3 residues: CATSDLGQQQCEAFF. The CDR3 DNA sequence: TGTGCCACCAGTGACCTCGGACAGCAACAGTGTGAAGCTTTCTTT.

This chain uses TRBV20-1 with TRBJ2-5; 10 positions match TRBD2. From germline, CDR1 is DFQATT and CDR2 SNEGSKA (reference sequence). The J segment lost 2 bases and the V segment lost 4 bases, leaving 7 bases of the junction unmatched. The CDR3 covers 15 residues. For the CDR3, the DNA is TGCAGTGCTATGGGGCTAGCGGGGGAACAAGAGACCCAGTACTTC. Protein sequence: CSAMGLAGEQETQYF.

The V and J genes are TRBV7-2 and TRBJ1-2; the D gene is possibly TRBD1 (5 bases). Germline V gene sequence: CDR1 SGHTA, CDR2 FQGNSA. The CDR3 contains 13 residues. Trimming removed 6 bases from V and 4 bases from J, with 12 bases in between. This CDR3 reads CASSQGPLYGYTF. DNA of the CDR3: TGTGCCAGCAGTCAGGGACCGCTCTATGGCTACACCTTC.

This clonotype has a handful of counts. This chain connects TRBV7-2 to TRBJ1-5; 7 positions agree with TRBD1. The V gene's germline CDR1 is SGHTA and CDR2 FQGNSA. Trimming removed 3 bases from V and 4 bases from J; junction bases left unmatched: 6. This CDR3 has 15 residues. DNA of the CDR3: TGTGCCAGCAGCTTCTGGACAGGAGGAAATCAGCCCCAGCATTTT. This sequence encodes CASSFWTGGNQPQHF. The full variable domain, completed using reference TRBV7-2 and TRBJ1-5, is GAGVSQSPSNKVTEKGKDVELRCDPISGHTALYWYRQSLGQGLEFLIYFQGNSAPDKSGLPSDRFSAERTGGSVSTLTIQRTQQEDSAVYLCASSFWTGGNQPQHFGDGTRLSIL.

This clonotype was picked up many times. The chain is built from TRBV7-2 and TRBJ1-4, with unresolved D. This CDR3 contains 13 residues. Trimming stripped 6 bases from V and 7 bases from J, with 12 bases between. CDR1 and CDR2 (germline): SGHTA, FQGNSA. The CDR3 is CASRLPGGEKLFF. For the CDR3, the DNA is TGTGCCAGCAGACTACCGGGAGGTGAAAAACTGTTTTTT.

This chain connects TRBV4-1 to TRBJ1-3; 9 bases are a match to TRBD1. Germline CDR1 is MGHRA and CDR2 is YSYEKL. J was trimmed by 3 bases and V by 4 bases; bases with no gene match: 16. There are 19 residues in the CDR3. Written as DNA, the CDR3 is TGCGCCAGCAGCCTAAGGGGGACAGGGACCTTCCCTGATGGAAACACCATATATTTT. Protein product: CASSLRGTGTFPDGNTIYF.

The chain has TRBV10-3 and TRBJ2-7; no reliable D call. Trimming removed 4 bases at V and 2 bases at J, with 12 bases between. Germline lookup yields CDR1 ENHRY and CDR2 SYGVKD. The CDR3 totals 14 residues. CDR3 residues: CAISVDRAAYEQYF. The CDR3, as DNA: TGTGCCATCAGTGTGGATCGGGCTGCCTACGAGCAGTACTTC.

In its sample, this clonotype was seen many times. The rearrangement uses TRBV7-4 and TRBJ1-3, with 11 bases lining up with TRBD1. CDR1 is SGHVT, CDR2 SQSDAQ, per germline. This CDR3 is 16 amino acids long. V shed 5 bases and J 4 bases; nucleotides not matched to a gene: 7. The CDR3 loop is CASSHGTGGPGNTIYF. The CDR3 DNA is TGTGCCAGCAGCCACGGGACAGGGGGGCCCGGAAACACCATATATTTT. The complete variable domain, with remaining parts taken from reference TRBV7-4 and TRBJ1-3, reads GAGVSQSPRYKVAKRGRDVALRCDSISGHVTLYWYRQTLGQGSEVLTYSQSDAQRDKSGRPSGRFSAERPERSVSTLKIQRTEQGDSAVYLCASSHGTGGPGNTIYFGEGSWLTVV.

Points on this clonotype: The germline gene is not matched at one end of the junction; a read error may be the cause. V is TRBV11-2 and J is TRBJ1-1, with a possible D match to TRBD1 (5 bases). CDR1 is SGHAT, CDR2 FQNNGV, per germline. The CDR3 is 16 residues long. The DNA for the CDR3 is TGCGCCAGCAGCCGAAAAAGACGGCAGGGCTCTACTGAAGCTTTCTTT. Protein: CASSRKRRQGSTEAFF.

The CDR3 is CSVDVAGGGEQYF. CDR3 bases: TGCAGCGTTGATGTAGCGGGAGGGGGTGAGCAGTACTTC. The chain carries TRBV29-1 and TRBJ2-7, with TRBD2 matching over 11 bases. The junction had 5 bases not matched to a gene; V was cut back by 3 bases and J by 7 bases. Germline V gene sequence: CDR1 SQVTM, CDR2 ANQGSEA. The CDR3 runs 13 residues.

This clonotype has ten or more counts. The V and J genes are TRBV10-1 and TRBJ2-5; 13 bases are shared with TRBD2. The CDR3 contains 20 residues. Unmatched junction bases numbered 26, after V lost 8 bases and J lost 8 bases. Per the germline V gene, CDR1 is WNHNN and CDR2 is SYGVQD (reference sequence). The CDR3 reads CASRRKRTSGSNVETSTQYF. The DNA for the CDR3 is TGCGCCAGCCGTAGGAAACGGACTAGCGGGAGTAATGTTGAAACTAGTACCCAGTACTTC.

This chain uses TRBV12-3 or TRBV12-4 with TRBJ2-5, with D possibly being TRBD2 (5 bases). V was pared by 0 bases and J by 7 bases, with 9 bases between. There are 13 residues in the CDR3. CDR3 amino acids: CASSLAQEGTQYF. The CDR3 region has the DNA TGTGCCAGCAGTTTAGCACAAGAGGGGACCCAGTACTTC.

This clonotype appeared many times. This sequence joins TRBV6-5 and TRBJ1-2, with a weak D call TRBD1 (5 bases). Trimming shortened V by 5 bases and J by 8 bases, and 15 bases separated the two germline ends. Germline V gene data show CDR1 as MNHEY and CDR2 as SVGAGI. The CDR3 length is 13 residues. CDR3 nucleotides: TGTGCCAGCAGTACGACGACAGCTGGCGGCTACACCTTC. It translates to CASSTTTAGGYTF.

This clonotype has a handful of counts. V usage is TRBV5-5 and J usage is TRBJ1-1, with D possibly matching TRBD1 (6 bases). CDR1 and CDR2 (germline): SGHKS, YYEKEE (reference sequence). The V end was cut by 1 base, the J end by 2 bases, with 12 bases between. The CDR3 runs 15 residues. CDR3 in amino acids: CASSLRAGDNTEAFF. Here the CDR3 DNA reads TGTGCCAGCAGCTTGAGGGCAGGGGATAACACTGAAGCTTTCTTT.

This sequence joins TRBV10-3 and TRBJ2-2, with TRBD1 matching over 7 bases. The germline gives CDR1 ENHRY, CDR2 SYGVKD. With 6 bases clipped from V and 7 bases from J, the junction kept 8 bases outside the gene matches. The CDR3 covers 14 residues. The CDR3 here is CAIRGFDRDGELFF. CDR3 nucleotides: TGTGCCATCAGGGGGTTCGACAGGGACGGGGAGCTGTTTTTT.

The chain employs TRBV19 and TRBJ2-2; the D gene could be TRBD1 or TRBD2 (6 bases each). The CDR3 consists of 15 residues. The V gene lost 3 bases and the J gene lost 4 bases, with 12 bases spanning the gap. Germline V lookup: CDR1 LNHDA, CDR2 SQIVND (reference sequence). CDR3 protein: CASSITGAITGELFF. CDR3 nucleotides: TGTGCCAGTAGTATTACGGGGGCCATCACCGGGGAGCTGTTTTTT.

As to this clonotype: This may be a read error: a much more frequent sequence differs by one nucleotide. This sequence joins TRBV6-1 and TRBJ1-1; D is uncertain. The germline V gene encodes CDR1 MNHNS and CDR2 SASEGT. This CDR3 comprises 13 residues. Deletions cut 1 base from V and 0 bases from J, with 3 bases between. As DNA, the CDR3 is TGTGCCAGCAGTGAAGGGGTGAACACTGAAGCTTTCTTT. It yields the protein CASSEGVNTEAFF.

This clonotype was seen repeatedly, ten times or more. V is TRBV6-6 and J is TRBJ1-5; D unresolved. The CDR3 is 15 amino acids. V was shortened by 8 bases and J by 2 bases, with 16 bases between the two germline ends. Germline V gene data show CDR1 as MNHNY and CDR2 as SVGAGI (reference sequence). The CDR3 DNA sequence: TGTGCCAGCGGTACCCTGGACGGTCGCAATCAGCCCCAGCATTTT. Translated, it gives CASGTLDGRNQPQHF.

The V gene is TRBV6-5, the J gene TRBJ1-5; maybe TRBD1 (5 bases). CDR1 is MNHEY, CDR2 SVGAGI, per germline. Trimming left V 6 bases short and J 2 bases short, with 14 bases between. The CDR3 has 15 residues. DNA of the CDR3: TGTGCCAGCAGCGTCCGAGGGGAGGGCAATCAGCCCCAGCATTTT. Its translation: CASSVRGEGNQPQHF.

This clonotype has just a few counts. This chain uses TRBV5-6 with TRBJ1-1, with no clear D. The germline CDR1 and CDR2 sequences are SGHDT and YYEEEE. With 0 bases removed from V and 6 bases from J, the gap between germline ends came to 12 bases. The CDR3 spans 14 residues. CDR3 protein: CASSLAVPSPEAFF. In DNA form, the CDR3 reads TGTGCCAGCAGCTTGGCCGTCCCCAGCCCTGAAGCTTTCTTT.

This sequence joins TRBV20-1 and TRBJ1-1; 9 bases agree with TRBD1. Germline CDR1 and CDR2: DFQATT and SNEGSKA (reference sequence). This CDR3 contains 14 residues. Trimming removed 0 bases from V and 5 bases from J; junction bases left unmatched: 4. This CDR3 reads CSARDWDRVTEAFF. In nucleotides, the CDR3 is TGCAGTGCTAGAGATTGGGACAGGGTTACTGAAGCTTTCTTT.

In this sample, this clonotype turned up many times. V usage is TRBV7-2 and J usage is TRBJ1-3; D unclear. This CDR3 is built from 15 residues. Germline CDR1 SGHTA, CDR2 FQGNSA. Trimming shortened V by 5 bases and J by 4 bases, and 15 bases separated the two germline ends. CDR3: CASSQRGSRGNTIYF. The CDR3, as DNA: TGTGCCAGCAGCCAAAGAGGGTCCCGCGGAAACACCATATATTTT.